These 22 T cell receptor beta chains were sequenced from one sample in a study of PD-1 blockade in classical Hodgkin lymphoma. Libraries were prepared by immunoSEQ multiplex PCR; TCRdb keeps only in-frame clonotypes and omits some of them. The table has tens of thousands of clones, around four fifths seen once. Stated time point: cycle 4 day 1 (C4D1), after less than seven weeks of nivolumab. After autologous stem cell transplantation all patients relapsed, and prior brentuximab vedotin exposure differed between cohorts. The starting material was peripheral blood mononuclear cells (PBMCs), obtained before the fourth cycle of nivolumab. The receptors derive from a human donor with classical Hodgkin lymphoma.

This clone was counted between two and nine times. The chain employs TRBV10-3 and TRBJ2-2; D gene uncertain. The germline V gene has CDR1 ENHRY and CDR2 SYGVKD. The germline V and J ends were trimmed by 3 bases and 3 bases, with 14 bases remaining between them. This CDR3 is 16 amino acids long. CDR3: CAISDWKRRDTGELFF. The CDR3, as DNA: TGTGCCATCAGTGATTGGAAACGAAGAGACACCGGGGAGCTGTTTTTT.

The chain carries TRBV5-1 and TRBJ2-3; D may be TRBD1 or TRBD2 (6 bases each). The CDR3 consists of 15 residues. V dropped 1 base and J dropped 0 bases, with 9 bases sitting between them. Germline CDR1 reads SGHRS; CDR2 reads YFSETQ. The CDR3 DNA is TGCGCCAGCAGCTTGTGGGGGGCTAGCACAGATACGCAGTATTTT. Protein sequence: CASSLWGASTDTQYF.

This clone is a singleton in its sample. The CDR3, as DNA: TGTGCCTGTTGGGGTAGCGGGACTAGCTCCTACGAGCAGTACTTC. Translating it yields CACWGSGTSSYEQYF. This chain links TRBV30 with TRBJ2-7; TRBD2 aligns across 8 bases. The germline CDR1 and CDR2 sequences are GTSNPN and SVGIG (reference sequence). The CDR3 length is 15 residues. V was pared by 6 bases and J by 0 bases, with 10 bases of the junction left unmatched.

This clone was detected only a few times. This chain uses TRBV9 with TRBJ1-2, with 8 bases identical to TRBD1. V shed 2 bases and J 3 bases; nucleotides not matched to a gene: 0. This CDR3 region has 13 residues. CDR1 SGDLS and CDR2 YYNGEE come from the germline V gene. Here the CDR3 reads CASSVGQDYGYTF. CDR3 nucleotide sequence: TGTGCCAGCAGCGTGGGACAGGACTATGGCTACACCTTC.

J is TRBJ1-1 and V is TRBV6-5; tentatively, D is TRBD1 (5 bases). V dropped 0 bases and J dropped 7 bases, with 18 bases sitting between them. CDR3 size: 16 residues. The germline V gene has CDR1 MNHEY and CDR2 SVGAGI. The CDR3 bases are TGTGCCAGCAGTTACTCGGGGCAGGGACCTTCGTTTGAAGCTTTCTTT. It translates to CASSYSGQGPSFEAFF.

This clone was counted a few times. The chain links TRBV5-1 to TRBJ2-2; 8 nucleotides align to TRBD2. This CDR3 is 17 amino acids long. The junction had 4 bases not matched to a gene; V was cut back by 0 bases and J by 0 bases. Germline assignment: CDR1 SGHRS and CDR2 YFSETQ. CDR3 amino acids: CASSLEAGATNTGELFF. CDR3 sequence (DNA): TGCGCCAGCAGCTTGGAAGCGGGGGCGACGAACACCGGGGAGCTGTTTTTT.

V and J are TRBV11-2 and TRBJ2-3; maybe TRBD1 (6 bases). The V end lost 0 bases, the J end lost 0 bases, and 19 bases lay between the germline ends. The CDR3 totals 19 residues. Germline CDR1 and CDR2: SGHAT and FQNNGV. The CDR3 spells CASSLDRDTYPPSTDTQYF. The CDR3 nucleotides are TGTGCCAGCAGCTTAGACCGGGACACCTATCCCCCTAGCACAGATACGCAGTATTTT.

This clone was seen once. The chain links TRBV23-1 to TRBJ1-1, with 10 bases fitting TRBD1. TRBV23-1 is filed as an ORF, its function uncertain. The CDR3 has 16 amino acids. The V gene end was trimmed by 6 bases and the J gene end by 6 bases; junction bases not matched to a gene: 13. The CDR3 loop reads CASSREHRDRGAEAFF. As DNA, the CDR3 is TGCGCCAGCAGCCGCGAACACCGGGACAGGGGCGCTGAAGCTTTCTTT.

As DNA, the CDR3 is TGCGCCAGCAGCCAAGAAGGGTTGGGACAGTCAGTTCCAAATGAAAAACTGTTTTTT. This encodes CASSQEGLGQSVPNEKLFF. This chain links TRBV4-1 with TRBJ1-4; 7 nucleotides line up with TRBD1. The V segment lost 0 bases and the J segment 5 bases; nucleotides outside the gene matches: 15. This CDR3 is 19 amino acids long. Germline V gene data show CDR1 as MGHRA and CDR2 as YSYEKL.

To note about this clone: A junction end diverges from the germline sequence, so it may reflect a read error. The gene calls are TRBV7-7 and TRBJ1-6; the D gene is possibly TRBD1 (6 bases). The germline gives CDR1 SSHAT, CDR2 FNYEAQ (reference sequence). This CDR3 comprises 14 residues. CDR3 residues: CASSTGCRRSPLHF. The CDR3 coding sequence is TGTGCTAGCAGCACAGGGTGTCGGCGTTCACCCCTCCACTTT. Full variable domain (remainder filled in from reference TRBV7-7 and TRBJ1-6): GAGVSQSPRYKVTKRGQDVTLRCDPISSHATLYWYQQALGQGPEFLTYFNYEAQPDKSGLPSDRFSAERPEGSISTLTIQRTEQRDSAMYRCASSTGCRRSPLHFGNGTRLTVT.

This chain uses TRBV7-9 with TRBJ1-4; no definite D call. Trimming pared 1 base from V and 7 bases from J, leaving 10 bases between. CDR3 length: 14 amino acids. CDR1 SEHNR and CDR2 FQNEAQ come from the germline V gene (reference sequence). CDR3 residues: CASSLGSLREKLFF. The CDR3 DNA reads as TGTGCCAGCAGCTTAGGCTCCCTTCGTGAAAAACTGTTTTTT.

This sequence joins TRBV7-9 and TRBJ2-7; TRBD1 agrees at 8 bases. This CDR3 region has 15 residues. The ends lost 2 bases at V and 0 bases at J; junction bases unmatched: 3. CDR1 is SEHNR and CDR2 is FQNEAQ in the germline V gene (reference sequence). This CDR3 reads CASSLRQGSSYEQYF. In DNA, the CDR3 is TGTGCCAGCAGCTTAAGACAGGGGAGCTCCTACGAGCAGTACTTC.

This clone was recorded only once. V usage is TRBV6-5 and J usage is TRBJ1-5; 7 bases fit TRBD1. CDR1 MNHEY and CDR2 SVGAGI come from the germline V gene. V gave up 4 bases and J gave up 9 bases; unmatched junction bases: 3. This CDR3 comprises 12 residues. The CDR3 loop reads CASSWRQGPQHF. The DNA of the CDR3 is TGTGCCAGCAGTTGGCGACAGGGGCCCCAGCATTTT.

V gene TRBV5-8 combines with J gene TRBJ1-6; 7 bases match TRBD1. V lost 5 bases, J lost 7 bases, and 9 bases stayed unmatched. Germline CDR1 is SGHTS and CDR2 is YDEGEE. The CDR3 totals 15 residues. In nucleotides, the CDR3 is TGTGCCAGCAGTTACGCCGGGACAGTAAATTCACCCCTCCACTTT. This encodes CASSYAGTVNSPLHF.

The chain couples TRBV4-2 to TRBJ1-1; no definite D call. V lost 4 bases and J 0 bases, leaving 12 bases between the germline ends. The CDR3 contains 15 residues. From germline, CDR1 is LGHNA and CDR2 YNFKEQ. The CDR3 here is CASSPYGPMNTEAFF. In DNA form, the CDR3 reads TGTGCCAGCAGCCCTTATGGCCCCATGAACACTGAAGCTTTCTTT.

The chain couples TRBV6-5 to TRBJ2-7; D is perhaps TRBD1 (6 bases). The V end was cut by 6 bases, the J end by 3 bases, with 18 bases between. This CDR3 comprises 15 residues. Per the germline V gene, CDR1 is MNHEY and CDR2 is SVGAGI. This chain's CDR3 is CASRTPGARRYEQYF. CDR3 in DNA: TGTGCCAGCAGGACTCCAGGGGCCCGTCGCTACGAGCAGTACTTC.

This clone has just a few counts. The chain uses TRBV19 and TRBJ1-5; D possibly corresponds to TRBD1 (6 bases). V was cut by 5 bases and J by 4 bases, with 15 bases left in between. CDR3 size: 15 residues. The germline gives CDR1 LNHDA, CDR2 SQIVND (reference sequence). CDR3: CASSYQGRGNQPQHF. The CDR3 region has the DNA TGTGCCAGTAGTTACCAGGGGCGAGGAAATCAGCCCCAGCATTTT.

CDR3 protein: CASSLWGWNEQYF. The CDR3 bases are TGCGCCAGCAGCTTGTGGGGGTGGAACGAGCAGTACTTC. The chain couples TRBV5-1 to TRBJ2-7; the D call may be TRBD1 or TRBD2 (5 bases each). The V and J ends lost 1 base and 5 bases respectively, with 10 bases between them. This CDR3 has 13 amino acids. From germline, CDR1 is SGHRS and CDR2 YFSETQ.

This clone occurred once. This chain links TRBV4-3 with TRBJ2-7; TRBD2 aligns across 7 bases. V lost 3 bases, J lost 5 bases, and 13 bases stayed unmatched. The length of the CDR3 is 16 residues. The germline V gene encodes CDR1 LGHNA and CDR2 YSLEER. CDR3: CASSHPWGEGPNEQYF. The CDR3 nucleotides read TGCGCCAGCAGCCACCCCTGGGGGGAGGGCCCCAACGAGCAGTACTTC.

The chain couples TRBV5-1 to TRBJ2-3; 9 bases fit TRBD2. The CDR3 is made up of 16 amino acids. CDR1 is SGHRS, CDR2 YFSETQ, per germline. Trimming removed 0 bases from V and 4 bases from J; junction bases left unmatched: 6. CDR3 coding DNA: TGCGCCAGCAGCTTGGAAGGCGGGGGGGTCCCAGATACGCAGTATTTT. This encodes CASSLEGGGVPDTQYF.

V gene TRBV28 combines with J gene TRBJ1-4; unclear D gene. The germline V gene encodes CDR1 MDHEN and CDR2 SYDVKM. Deletions cut 6 bases from V and 7 bases from J, with 9 bases between. The CDR3 has 12 residues. CDR3 DNA: TGTGCCAGCAGCTTGAGTATTGAAAAACTGTTTTTT. This gives the protein CASSLSIEKLFF.

The chain links TRBV7-8 to TRBJ1-2; 7 nucleotides align to TRBD1. Looked up from germline, CDR1 is SGHVS and CDR2 is FQNEAQ. J was trimmed by 0 bases and V by 0 bases; bases with no gene match: 1. The CDR3 covers 15 residues. The CDR3 spells CASSLAGTANYGYTF. The CDR3 nucleotides are TGTGCCAGCAGCTTAGCAGGGACAGCTAACTATGGCTACACCTTC.